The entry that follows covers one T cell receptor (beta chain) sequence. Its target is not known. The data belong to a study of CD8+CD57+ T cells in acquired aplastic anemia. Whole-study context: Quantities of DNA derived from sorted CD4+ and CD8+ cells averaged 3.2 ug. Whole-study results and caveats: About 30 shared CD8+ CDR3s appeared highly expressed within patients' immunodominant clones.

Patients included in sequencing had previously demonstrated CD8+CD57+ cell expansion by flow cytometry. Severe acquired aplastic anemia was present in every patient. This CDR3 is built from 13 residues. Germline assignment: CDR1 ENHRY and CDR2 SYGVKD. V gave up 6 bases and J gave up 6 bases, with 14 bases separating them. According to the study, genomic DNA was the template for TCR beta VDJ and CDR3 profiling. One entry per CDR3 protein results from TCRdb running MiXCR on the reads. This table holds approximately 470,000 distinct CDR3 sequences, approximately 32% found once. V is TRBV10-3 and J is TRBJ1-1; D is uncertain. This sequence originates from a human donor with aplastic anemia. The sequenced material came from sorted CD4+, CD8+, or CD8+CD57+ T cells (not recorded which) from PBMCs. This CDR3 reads CAISMTPISEAFF. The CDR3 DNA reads TGTGCCATCAGCATGACGCCAATCTCTGAAGCTTTCTTT.